This TCR beta chain is from a study of blood T cell repertoires in COVID-19 (dated by TCRdb to about 2020). For context, the study as a whole: Collaborator samples came from the United States, Italy and Spain and covered acute and convalescent phases of COVID-19. The material from the prospective study consisted of cDNA or gDNA derived from T cells, B-cell-depleted T cells, or PBMCs. Deeply sampled blood TCRbeta repertoires from subjects exposed to, actively infected with, or recovered from COVID-19 were included in the dataset. The repertoires were released in a freely available public database intended as a resource for research on the immune response to SARS-CoV-2. Samples were obtained from the ongoing ImmuneRACE study (first 160 participants) and from over 1,000 subjects provided by 6 global collaborators. Sample metadata almost always included a de-identified subject ID, COVID-19 status, age in years and sex. HLA class I and class II types, where available, came from metadata supplied by the sample provider rather than from assay-based typing.

In the case of this clone: No cognate antigen has been identified for it. No base qualities exist here, and no much larger clone lies one base off it.

One collaborating source in Seattle enrolled patients during active infection and followed them longitudinally through the course of disease. Each collaborating institution followed its own protocols to collect whole blood in K2EDTA tubes. For TCRbeta analysis, collaborators shipped samples in one of three forms: frozen whole blood, isolated PBMCs, or DNA extracted from either of those sample types. TCRbeta CDR3 regions were amplified from genomic DNA by means of the immunoSEQ Assay, a bias-controlled multiplex PCR. In the original analysis: Nucleated cell counts per sample were estimated from amplification of reference gene primers within the assay. To quantify the absolute abundance of each unique TCRbeta CDR3 rearrangement, sequence reads were collapsed and filtered. For each sample, productive Simpson clonality was calculated as the square root of Simpson's diversity index over productive rearrangements. TCRdb stores this immuneACCESS table with in-frame sequences only. Part of the clones is absent; in the studies checked, under half of the shortfall reflects unresolved V genes, and no reason is known for the rest. That table is the source of V, J and clone size, and D and trimming were worked out from the DNA. The sample profile shows 350,000 or so clones; 87% of them were found once. The top ten clones comprise 10% of the sample.

What the work shows at the level of the full study, not this receptor alone: How much clinical and demographic metadata was included differed by source and by participant, and the metadata was provided uncurated.

The germline V gene gives CDR1 as KGHDR and CDR2 as SFDVKD. V is trimmed back by 3 bases and J by 4 bases, and the junction contains 2 bases that no gene match accounts for. CDR3 length: 15 amino acids, cysteine to phenylalanine. The DNA shown is the 45-base CDR3, in frame from base 1. The sequence joins TRBV24-1 to TRBJ2-1; TRBD1 fits 10 bases in the junction. The receptor's source is a woman in her 30s with COVID-19, enrolled during active disease. The specimen was peripheral blood. Read as DNA, the sequence is TGTGCCACCAGTGATCCGGGACAGGGGTACAATGAGCAGTTCTTC. It is translated as CATSDPGQGYNEQFF.